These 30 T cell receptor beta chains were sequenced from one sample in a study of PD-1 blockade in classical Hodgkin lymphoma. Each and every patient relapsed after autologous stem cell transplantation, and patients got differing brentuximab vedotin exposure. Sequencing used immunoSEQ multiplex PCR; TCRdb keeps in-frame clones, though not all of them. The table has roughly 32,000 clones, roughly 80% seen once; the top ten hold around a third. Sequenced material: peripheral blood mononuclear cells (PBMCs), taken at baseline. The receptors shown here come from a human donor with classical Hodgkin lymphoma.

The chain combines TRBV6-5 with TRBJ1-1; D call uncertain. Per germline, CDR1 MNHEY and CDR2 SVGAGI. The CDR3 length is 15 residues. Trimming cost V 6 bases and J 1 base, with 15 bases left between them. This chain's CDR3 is CASSLTWQKNTEAFF. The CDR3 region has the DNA TGTGCCAGCAGCTTAACCTGGCAGAAGAACACTGAAGCTTTCTTT.

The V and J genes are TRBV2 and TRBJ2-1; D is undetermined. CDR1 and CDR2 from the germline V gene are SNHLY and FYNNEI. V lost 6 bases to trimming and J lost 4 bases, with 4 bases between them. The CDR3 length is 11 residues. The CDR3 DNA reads TGTGCCAGCAGGGATTACAATGAGCAGTTCTTC. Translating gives CASRDYNEQFF.

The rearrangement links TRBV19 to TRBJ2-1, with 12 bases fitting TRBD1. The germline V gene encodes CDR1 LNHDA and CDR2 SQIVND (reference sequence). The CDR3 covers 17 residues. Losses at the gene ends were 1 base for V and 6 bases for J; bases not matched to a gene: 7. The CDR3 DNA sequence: TGTGCCAGTAGTATAGGGACCGGGACAGGGGGCATCAATGAGCAGTTCTTC. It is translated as CASSIGTGTGGINEQFF.

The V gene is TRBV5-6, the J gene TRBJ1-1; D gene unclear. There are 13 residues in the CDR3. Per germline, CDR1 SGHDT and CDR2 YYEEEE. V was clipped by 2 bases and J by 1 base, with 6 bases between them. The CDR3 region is CASSFNRNTEAFF. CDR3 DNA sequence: TGTGCCAGCAGCTTTAATCGGAACACTGAAGCTTTCTTT.

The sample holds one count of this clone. The CDR3 DNA reads TGCGCCAGCAGCCCGCTTCAGGAAGCAAGCACAGATACGCAGTATTTT. This gives the protein CASSPLQEASTDTQYF. The chain is built from TRBV4-3 and TRBJ2-3; no definite D call. Germline V gene lookup returns CDR1 LGHNA and CDR2 YSLEER. V lost 4 bases to trimming and J lost 0 bases, with 14 bases between them. This CDR3 has 16 amino acids.

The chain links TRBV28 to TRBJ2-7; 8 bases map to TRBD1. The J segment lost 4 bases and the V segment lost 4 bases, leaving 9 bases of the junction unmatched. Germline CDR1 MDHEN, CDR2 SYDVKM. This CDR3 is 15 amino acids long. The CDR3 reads CASSSPSDRAYEQYF. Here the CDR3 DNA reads TGTGCCAGCAGTTCCCCCTCGGACAGGGCTTACGAGCAGTACTTC.

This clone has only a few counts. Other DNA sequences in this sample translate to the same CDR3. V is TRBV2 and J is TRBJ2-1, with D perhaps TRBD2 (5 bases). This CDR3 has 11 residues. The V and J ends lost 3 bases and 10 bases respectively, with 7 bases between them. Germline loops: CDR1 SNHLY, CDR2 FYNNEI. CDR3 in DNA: TGTGCCAGCAGTGACTCGGGAGAGCAGTTCTTC. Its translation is CASSDSGEQFF.

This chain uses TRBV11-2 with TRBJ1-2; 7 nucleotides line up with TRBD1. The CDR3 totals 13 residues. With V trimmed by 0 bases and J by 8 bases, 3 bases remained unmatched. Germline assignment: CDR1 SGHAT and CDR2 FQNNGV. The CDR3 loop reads CASSLEQGIGYTF. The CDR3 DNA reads TGTGCCAGCAGCTTAGAACAGGGGATAGGCTACACCTTC.

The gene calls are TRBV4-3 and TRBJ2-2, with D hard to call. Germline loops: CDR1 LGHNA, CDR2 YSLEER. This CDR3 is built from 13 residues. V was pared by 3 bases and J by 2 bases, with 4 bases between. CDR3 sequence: CASSHQNTGELFF. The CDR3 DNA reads TGCGCCAGCAGCCACCAAAACACCGGGGAGCTGTTTTTT.

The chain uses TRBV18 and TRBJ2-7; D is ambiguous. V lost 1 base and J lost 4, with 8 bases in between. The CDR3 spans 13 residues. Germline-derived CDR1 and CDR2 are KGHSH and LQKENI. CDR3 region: CASSPQVFYEQYF. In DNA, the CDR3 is TGTGCCAGCTCACCACAAGTCTTTTACGAGCAGTACTTC.

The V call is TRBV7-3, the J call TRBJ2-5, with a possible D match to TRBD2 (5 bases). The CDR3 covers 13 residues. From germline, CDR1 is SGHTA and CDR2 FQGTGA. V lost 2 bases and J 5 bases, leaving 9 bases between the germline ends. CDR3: CASSLYPGETQYF. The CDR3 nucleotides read TGTGCCAGCAGCTTATATCCGGGGGAGACCCAGTACTTC.

CDR3 in amino acids: CASTTSAYGYTF. CDR3 DNA sequence: TGTGCCAGCACCACGTCGGCATATGGCTACACCTTC. The rearrangement uses TRBV7-2 and TRBJ1-2; D call uncertain. Trimming took off 7 bases at V and 5 bases at J, with 11 bases between the two ends. The CDR3 consists of 12 residues. Looked up from germline, CDR1 is SGHTA and CDR2 is FQGNSA.

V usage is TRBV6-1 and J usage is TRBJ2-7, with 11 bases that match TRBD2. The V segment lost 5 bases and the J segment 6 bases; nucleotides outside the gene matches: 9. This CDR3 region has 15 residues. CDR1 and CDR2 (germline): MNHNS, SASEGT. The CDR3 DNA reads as TGTGCCAGCAGTTGGCTAGCGGGGGGAAGCGCCGAGCAGTACTTC. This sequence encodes CASSWLAGGSAEQYF.

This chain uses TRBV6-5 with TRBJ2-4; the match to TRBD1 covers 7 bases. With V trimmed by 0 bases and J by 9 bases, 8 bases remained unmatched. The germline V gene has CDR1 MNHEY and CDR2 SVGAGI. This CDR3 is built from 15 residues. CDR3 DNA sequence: TGTGCCAGCAGTTACTCAAGCAACAGGGGCGGCATTCAGTACTTC. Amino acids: CASSYSSNRGGIQYF.

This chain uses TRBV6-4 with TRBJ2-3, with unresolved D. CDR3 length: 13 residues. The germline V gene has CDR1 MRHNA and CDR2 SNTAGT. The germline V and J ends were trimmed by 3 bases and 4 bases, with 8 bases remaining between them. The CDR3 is CASSEGAADTQYF. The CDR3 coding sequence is TGTGCCAGCAGTGAGGGCGCCGCAGATACGCAGTATTTT.

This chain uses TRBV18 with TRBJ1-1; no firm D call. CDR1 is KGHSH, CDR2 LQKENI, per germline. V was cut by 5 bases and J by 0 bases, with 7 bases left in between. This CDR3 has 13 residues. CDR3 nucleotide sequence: TGTGCCAGCTCAACTGACTTGAACACTGAAGCTTTCTTT. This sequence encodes CASSTDLNTEAFF.

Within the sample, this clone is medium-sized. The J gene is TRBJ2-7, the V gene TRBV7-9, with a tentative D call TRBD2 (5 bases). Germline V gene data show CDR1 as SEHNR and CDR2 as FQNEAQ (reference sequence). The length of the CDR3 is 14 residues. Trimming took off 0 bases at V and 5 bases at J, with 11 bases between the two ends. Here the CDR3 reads CASSLAGWRHEQYF. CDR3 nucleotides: TGTGCCAGCAGCTTAGCAGGTTGGAGGCACGAGCAGTACTTC.

CDR3 region: CASSPLISLMYTF. The CDR3 DNA reads TGTGCCAGCAGCCCTCTCATCTCCCTGATGTACACCTTC. V is TRBV7-9 and J is TRBJ1-2, with D unclear. Germline lookup yields CDR1 SEHNR and CDR2 FQNEAQ (reference sequence). The CDR3 covers 13 residues. Trimming removed 5 bases from V and 11 bases from J, with 18 bases in between.

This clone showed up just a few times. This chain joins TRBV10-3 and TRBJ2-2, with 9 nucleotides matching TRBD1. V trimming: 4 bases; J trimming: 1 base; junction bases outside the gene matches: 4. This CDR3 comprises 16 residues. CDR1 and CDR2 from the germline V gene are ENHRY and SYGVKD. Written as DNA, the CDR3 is TGTGCCATCAGTGTGGGACAGGGACTGAACACCGGGGAGCTGTTTTTT. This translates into CAISVGQGLNTGELFF.

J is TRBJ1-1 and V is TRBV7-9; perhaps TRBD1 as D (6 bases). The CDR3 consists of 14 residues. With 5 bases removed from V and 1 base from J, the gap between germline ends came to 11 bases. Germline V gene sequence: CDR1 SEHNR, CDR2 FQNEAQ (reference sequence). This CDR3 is CASSPLQGNTEAFF. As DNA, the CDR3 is TGTGCCAGCAGCCCACTACAGGGGAACACTGAAGCTTTCTTT. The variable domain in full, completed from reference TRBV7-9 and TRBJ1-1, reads DTGVSQNPRHKITKRGQNVTFRCDPISEHNRLYWYRQTLGQGPEFLTYFQNEAQLEKSRLLSDRFSAERPKGSFSTLEIQRTEQGDSAMYLCASSPLQGNTEAFFGQGTRLTVV.

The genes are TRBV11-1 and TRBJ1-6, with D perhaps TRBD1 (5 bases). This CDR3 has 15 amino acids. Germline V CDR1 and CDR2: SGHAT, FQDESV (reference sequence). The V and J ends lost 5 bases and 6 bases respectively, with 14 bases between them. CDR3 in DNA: TGTGCCAGCAGCCCACGACATGGGGGTAATTCACCCCTCCACTTT. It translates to CASSPRHGGNSPLHF.

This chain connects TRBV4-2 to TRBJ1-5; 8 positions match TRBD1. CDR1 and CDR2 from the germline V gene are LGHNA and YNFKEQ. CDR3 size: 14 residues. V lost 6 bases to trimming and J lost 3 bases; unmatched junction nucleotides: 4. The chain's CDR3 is CASRGQGPNQPQHF. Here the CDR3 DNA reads TGTGCCAGCAGAGGACAGGGACCCAATCAGCCCCAGCATTTT.

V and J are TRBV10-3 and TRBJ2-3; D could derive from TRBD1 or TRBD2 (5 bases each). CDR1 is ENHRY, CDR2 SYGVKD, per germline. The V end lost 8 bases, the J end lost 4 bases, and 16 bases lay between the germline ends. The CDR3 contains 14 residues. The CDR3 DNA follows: TGTGCCATCCGTGGTGGGGGTGTGGCAGATACGCAGTATTTT. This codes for CAIRGGGVADTQYF.

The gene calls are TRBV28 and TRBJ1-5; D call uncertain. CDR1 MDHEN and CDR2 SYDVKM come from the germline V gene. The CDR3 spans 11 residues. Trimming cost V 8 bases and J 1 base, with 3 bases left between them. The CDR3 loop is CASQSNQPQHF. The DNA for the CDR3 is TGTGCCAGCCAAAGCAATCAGCCCCAGCATTTT.

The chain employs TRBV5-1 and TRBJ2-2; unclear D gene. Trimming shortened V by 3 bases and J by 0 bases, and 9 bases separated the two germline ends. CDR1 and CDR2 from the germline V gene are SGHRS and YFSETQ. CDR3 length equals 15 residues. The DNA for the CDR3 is TGCGCCAGCAGCTCGGACGGGTCGAACACCGGGGAGCTGTTTTTT. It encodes CASSSDGSNTGELFF.

This CDR3 is CASSLSWGGLGNTIYF. DNA of the CDR3: TGTGCCAGCAGTTTATCGTGGGGGGGGCTTGGAAACACCATATATTTT. This chain links TRBV27 with TRBJ1-3; maybe TRBD1 (6 bases). Germline V gives CDR1 MNHEY, CDR2 SMNVEV (reference sequence). The V end lost 0 bases, the J end lost 3 bases, and 12 bases lay between the germline ends. The CDR3 consists of 16 residues.

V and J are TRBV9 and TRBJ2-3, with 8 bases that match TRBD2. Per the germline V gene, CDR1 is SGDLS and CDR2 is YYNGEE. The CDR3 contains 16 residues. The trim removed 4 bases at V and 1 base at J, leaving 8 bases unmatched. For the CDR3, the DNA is TGTGCCAGCAGCCCCCACAGCGGGGGCCGCACAGATACGCAGTATTTT. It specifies CASSPHSGGRTDTQYF.

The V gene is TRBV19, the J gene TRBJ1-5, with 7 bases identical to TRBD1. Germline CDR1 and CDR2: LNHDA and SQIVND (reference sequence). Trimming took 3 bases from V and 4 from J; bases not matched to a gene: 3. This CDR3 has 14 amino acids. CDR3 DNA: TGTGCCAGTAGTATCAGGACAGGTAATCAGCCCCAGCATTTT. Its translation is CASSIRTGNQPQHF.

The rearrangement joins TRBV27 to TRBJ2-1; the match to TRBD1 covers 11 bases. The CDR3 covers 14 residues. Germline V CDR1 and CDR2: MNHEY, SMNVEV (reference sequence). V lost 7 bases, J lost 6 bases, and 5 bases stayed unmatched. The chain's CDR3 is CASTKGTGGNEQFF. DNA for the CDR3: TGTGCCAGCACCAAAGGGACAGGGGGCAATGAGCAGTTCTTC.

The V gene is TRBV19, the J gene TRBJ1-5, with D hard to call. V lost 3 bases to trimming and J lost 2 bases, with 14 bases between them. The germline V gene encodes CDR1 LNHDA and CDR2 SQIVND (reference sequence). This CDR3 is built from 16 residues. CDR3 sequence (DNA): TGTGCCAGTAGTATCCAACGCCAAGAGGGCAATCAGCCCCAGCATTTT. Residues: CASSIQRQEGNQPQHF.